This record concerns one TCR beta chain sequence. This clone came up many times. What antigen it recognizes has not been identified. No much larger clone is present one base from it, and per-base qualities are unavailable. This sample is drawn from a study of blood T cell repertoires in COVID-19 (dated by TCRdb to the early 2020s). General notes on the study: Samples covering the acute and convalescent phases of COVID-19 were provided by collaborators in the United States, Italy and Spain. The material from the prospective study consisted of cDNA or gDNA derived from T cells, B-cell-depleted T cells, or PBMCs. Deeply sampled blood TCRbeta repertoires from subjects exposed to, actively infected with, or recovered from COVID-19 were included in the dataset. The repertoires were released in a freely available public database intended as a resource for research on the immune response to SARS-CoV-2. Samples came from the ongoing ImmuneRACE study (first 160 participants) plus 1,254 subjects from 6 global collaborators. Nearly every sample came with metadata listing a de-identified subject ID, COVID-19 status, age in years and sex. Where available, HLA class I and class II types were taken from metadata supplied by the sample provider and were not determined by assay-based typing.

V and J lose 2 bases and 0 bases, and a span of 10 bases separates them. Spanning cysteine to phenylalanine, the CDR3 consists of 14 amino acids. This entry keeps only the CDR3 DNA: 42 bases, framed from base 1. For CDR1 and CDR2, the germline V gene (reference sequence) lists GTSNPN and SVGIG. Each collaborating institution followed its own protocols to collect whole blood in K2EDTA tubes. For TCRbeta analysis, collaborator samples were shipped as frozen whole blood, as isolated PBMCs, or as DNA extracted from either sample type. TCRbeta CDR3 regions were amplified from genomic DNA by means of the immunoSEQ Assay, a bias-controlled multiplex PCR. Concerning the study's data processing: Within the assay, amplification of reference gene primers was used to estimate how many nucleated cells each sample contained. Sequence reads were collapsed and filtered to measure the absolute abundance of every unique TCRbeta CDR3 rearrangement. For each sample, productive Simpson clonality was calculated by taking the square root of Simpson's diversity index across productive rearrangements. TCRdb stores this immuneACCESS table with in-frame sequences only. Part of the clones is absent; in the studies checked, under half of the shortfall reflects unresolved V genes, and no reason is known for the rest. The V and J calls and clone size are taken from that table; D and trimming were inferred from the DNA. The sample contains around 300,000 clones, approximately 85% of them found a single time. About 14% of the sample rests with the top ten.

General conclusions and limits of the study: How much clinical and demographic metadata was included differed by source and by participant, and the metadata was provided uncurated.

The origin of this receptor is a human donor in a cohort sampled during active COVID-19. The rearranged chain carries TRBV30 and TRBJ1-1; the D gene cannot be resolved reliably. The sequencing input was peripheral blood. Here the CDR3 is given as CAWSKYSMNTEAFF. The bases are TGTGCCTGGAGTAAGTATAGCATGAACACTGAAGCTTTCTTT.